This entry is about one T cell receptor (beta chain). This CDR3 is also generated by other DNA sequences in the sample. These data come from a study of blood T cell repertoires in COVID-19. On the study more broadly: The analysed material was cDNA or gDNA that came from T cells, B-cell-depleted T cells, or PBMCs.

TCRdb's table, derived via immunoSEQ multiplex PCR, lists solely in-frame clones and lacks some. This sample carries roughly 64,000 clones, about 70% of them seen once, and the ten largest clones take approximately 5%. V was clipped by 0 bases and J by 6 bases; unmatched bases: 2. Germline CDR1 reads SGHRS; CDR2 reads YFSETQ. The CDR3 has 14 amino acids. Sequencing used peripheral blood. V and J are TRBV5-1 and TRBJ2-2; 7 bases agree with TRBD1. The clonotype originates from a human donor in a cohort sampled during active COVID-19. The CDR3: CASSLGGGSGELFF. The DNA of the CDR3 is TGCGCCAGCAGCTTGGGAGGGGGCTCCGGGGAGCTGTTTTTT. Using reference TRBV5-1 and TRBJ2-2 for the parts outside the CDR3, the full variable domain is KAGVTQTPRYLIKTRGQQVTLSCSPISGHRSVSWYQQTPGQGLQFLFEYFSETQRNKGNFPGRFSGRQFSNSRSEMNVSTLELGDSALYLCASSLGGGSGELFFGEGSRLTVL.